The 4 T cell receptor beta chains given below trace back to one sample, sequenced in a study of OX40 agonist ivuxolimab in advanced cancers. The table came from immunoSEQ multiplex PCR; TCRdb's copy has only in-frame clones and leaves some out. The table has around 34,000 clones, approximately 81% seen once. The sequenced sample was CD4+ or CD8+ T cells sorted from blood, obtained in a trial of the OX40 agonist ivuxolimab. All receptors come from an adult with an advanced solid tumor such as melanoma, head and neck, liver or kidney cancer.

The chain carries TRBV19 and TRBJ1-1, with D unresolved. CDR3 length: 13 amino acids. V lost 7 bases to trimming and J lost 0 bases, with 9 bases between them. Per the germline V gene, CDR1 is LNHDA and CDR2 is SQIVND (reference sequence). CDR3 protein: CASTSSMNTEAFF. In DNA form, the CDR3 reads TGTGCCAGTACCTCGTCCATGAACACTGAAGCTTTCTTT.

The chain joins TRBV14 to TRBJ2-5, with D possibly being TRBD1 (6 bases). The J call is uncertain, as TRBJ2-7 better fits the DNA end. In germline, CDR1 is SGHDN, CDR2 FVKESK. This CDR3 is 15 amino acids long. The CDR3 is CASSQGQADVYEQYF. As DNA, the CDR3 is TGTGCCAGCAGCCAAGGACAGGCCGACGTCTACGAGCAGTACTTC.

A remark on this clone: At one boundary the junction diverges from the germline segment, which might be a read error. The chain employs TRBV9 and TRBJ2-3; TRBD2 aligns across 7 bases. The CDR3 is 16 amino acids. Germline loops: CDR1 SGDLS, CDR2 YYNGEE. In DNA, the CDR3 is TGTGCCAGCAGCGTCGGGACTACAACTCCCACAGATATGCAGTATTTT. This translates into CASSVGTTTPTDMQYF.

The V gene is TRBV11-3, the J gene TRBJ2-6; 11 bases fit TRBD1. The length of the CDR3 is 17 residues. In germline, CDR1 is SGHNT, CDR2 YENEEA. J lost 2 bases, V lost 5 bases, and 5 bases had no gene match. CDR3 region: CASSPGQGGPGANVLTF. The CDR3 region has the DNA TGTGCCAGCAGCCCGGGACAGGGGGGCCCTGGGGCCAACGTCCTGACTTTC.